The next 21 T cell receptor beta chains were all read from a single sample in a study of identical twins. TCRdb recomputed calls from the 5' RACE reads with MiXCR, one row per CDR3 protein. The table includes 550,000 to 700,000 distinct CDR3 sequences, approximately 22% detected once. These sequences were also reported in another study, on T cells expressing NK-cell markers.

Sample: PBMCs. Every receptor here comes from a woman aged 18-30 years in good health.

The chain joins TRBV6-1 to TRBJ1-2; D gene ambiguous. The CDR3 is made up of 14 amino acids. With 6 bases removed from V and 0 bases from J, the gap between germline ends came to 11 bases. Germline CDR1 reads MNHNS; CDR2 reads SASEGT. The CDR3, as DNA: TGTGCCAGCAGGCCGCTTAGGTCTAACTATGGCTACACCTTC. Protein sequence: CASRPLRSNYGYTF.

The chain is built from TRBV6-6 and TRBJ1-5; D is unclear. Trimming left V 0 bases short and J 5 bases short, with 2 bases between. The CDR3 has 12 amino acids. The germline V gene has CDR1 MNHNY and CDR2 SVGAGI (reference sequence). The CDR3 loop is CASSYSDQPQHF. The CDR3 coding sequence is TGTGCCAGCAGTTACTCGGATCAGCCCCAGCATTTT.

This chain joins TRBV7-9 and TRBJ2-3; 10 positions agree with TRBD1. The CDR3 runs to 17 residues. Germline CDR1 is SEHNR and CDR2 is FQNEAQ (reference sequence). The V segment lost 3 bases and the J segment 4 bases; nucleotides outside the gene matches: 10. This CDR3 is CASSFSRTGGEADTQYF. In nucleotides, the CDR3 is TGTGCCAGCAGCTTCTCGAGGACAGGGGGGGAGGCAGATACGCAGTATTTT.

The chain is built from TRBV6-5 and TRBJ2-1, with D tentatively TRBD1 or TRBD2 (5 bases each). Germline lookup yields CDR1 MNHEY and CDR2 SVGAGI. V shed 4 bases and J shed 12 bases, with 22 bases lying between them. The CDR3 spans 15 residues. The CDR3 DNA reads TGTGCCAGCAGTTCGGACCCCAGGGCCCGGGATAGGCAGTTCTTC. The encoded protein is CASSSDPRARDRQFF.

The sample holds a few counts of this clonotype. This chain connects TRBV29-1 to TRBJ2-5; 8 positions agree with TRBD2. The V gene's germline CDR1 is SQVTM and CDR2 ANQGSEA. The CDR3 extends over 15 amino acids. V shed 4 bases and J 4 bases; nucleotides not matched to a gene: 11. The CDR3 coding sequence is TGCAGCGTTGGAGGGGCGAGCGGGAGTACAGAGACCCAGTACTTC. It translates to CSVGGASGSTETQYF.

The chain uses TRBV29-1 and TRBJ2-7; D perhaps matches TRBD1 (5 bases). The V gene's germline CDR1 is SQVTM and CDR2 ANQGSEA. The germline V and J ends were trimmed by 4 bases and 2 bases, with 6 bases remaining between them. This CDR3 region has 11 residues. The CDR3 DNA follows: TGCAGCGTTGCGACAGCCTACGAGCAGTACTTC. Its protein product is CSVATAYEQYF.

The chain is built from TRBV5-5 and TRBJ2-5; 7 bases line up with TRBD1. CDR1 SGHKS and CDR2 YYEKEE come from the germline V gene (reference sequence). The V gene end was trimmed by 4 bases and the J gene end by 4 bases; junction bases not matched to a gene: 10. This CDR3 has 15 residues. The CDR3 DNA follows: TGTGCCAGCAGCCCCGGGACAGCCCTTGGAGAGACCCAGTACTTC. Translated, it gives CASSPGTALGETQYF.

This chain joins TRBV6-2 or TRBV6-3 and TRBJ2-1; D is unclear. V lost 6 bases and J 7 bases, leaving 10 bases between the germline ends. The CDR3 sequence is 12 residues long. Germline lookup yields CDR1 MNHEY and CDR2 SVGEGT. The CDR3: CASRAQINEQFF. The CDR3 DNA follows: TGTGCCAGCAGAGCCCAGATAAATGAGCAGTTCTTC.

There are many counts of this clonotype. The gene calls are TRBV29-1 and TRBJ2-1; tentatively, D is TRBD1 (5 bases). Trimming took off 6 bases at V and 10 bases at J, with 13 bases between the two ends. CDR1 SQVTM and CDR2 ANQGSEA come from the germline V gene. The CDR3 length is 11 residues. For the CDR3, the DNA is TGCAGCGTGCCCACCAGGGCCGAGCAGTTCTTC. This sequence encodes CSVPTRAEQFF.

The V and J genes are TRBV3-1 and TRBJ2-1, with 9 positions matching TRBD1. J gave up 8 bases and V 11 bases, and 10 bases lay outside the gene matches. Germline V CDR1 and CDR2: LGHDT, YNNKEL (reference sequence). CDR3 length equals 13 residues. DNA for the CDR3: TGTGCCGGCTCGGGACAGGGTAGGGATGAGCAGTTCTTC. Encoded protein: CAGSGQGRDEQFF.

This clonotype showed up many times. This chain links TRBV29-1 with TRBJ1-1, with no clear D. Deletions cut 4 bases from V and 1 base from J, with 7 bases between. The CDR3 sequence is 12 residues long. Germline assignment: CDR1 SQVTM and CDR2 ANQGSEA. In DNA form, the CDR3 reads TGCAGCGTTGGAATGGGGAACACTGAAGCTTTCTTT. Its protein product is CSVGMGNTEAFF.

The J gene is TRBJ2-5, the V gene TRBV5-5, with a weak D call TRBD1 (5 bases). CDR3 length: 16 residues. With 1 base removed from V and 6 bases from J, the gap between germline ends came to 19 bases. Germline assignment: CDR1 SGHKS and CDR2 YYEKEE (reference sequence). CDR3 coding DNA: TGTGCCAGCAGCTTGCGAACAGGAGAACGGTGGAAGACCCAGTACTTC. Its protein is CASSLRTGERWKTQYF.

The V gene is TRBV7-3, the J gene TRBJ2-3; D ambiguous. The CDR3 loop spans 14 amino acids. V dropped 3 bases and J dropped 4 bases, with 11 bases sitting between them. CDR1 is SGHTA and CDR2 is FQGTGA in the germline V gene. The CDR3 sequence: CASSLGSRADTQYF. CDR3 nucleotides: TGTGCCAGCAGCTTGGGGTCAAGGGCAGATACGCAGTATTTT.

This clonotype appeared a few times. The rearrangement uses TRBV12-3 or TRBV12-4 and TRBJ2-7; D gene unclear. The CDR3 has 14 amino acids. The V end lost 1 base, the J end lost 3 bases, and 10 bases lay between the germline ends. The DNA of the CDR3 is TGTGCCAGCAGTTTAGGTTTGGGCCACTACGAGCAGTACTTC. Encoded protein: CASSLGLGHYEQYF.

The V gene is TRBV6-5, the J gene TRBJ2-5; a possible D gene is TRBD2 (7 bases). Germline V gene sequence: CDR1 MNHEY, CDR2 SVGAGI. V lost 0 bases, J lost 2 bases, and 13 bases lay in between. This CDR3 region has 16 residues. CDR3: CASSYSGAGGQETQYF. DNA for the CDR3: TGTGCCAGCAGTTACTCGGGGGCCGGGGGGCAAGAGACCCAGTACTTC.

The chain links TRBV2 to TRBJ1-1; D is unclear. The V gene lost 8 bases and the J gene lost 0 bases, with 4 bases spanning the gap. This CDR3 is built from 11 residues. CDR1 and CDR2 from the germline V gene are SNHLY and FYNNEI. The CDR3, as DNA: TGTGCCAGCCCGGTGAACACTGAAGCTTTCTTT. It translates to CASPVNTEAFF.

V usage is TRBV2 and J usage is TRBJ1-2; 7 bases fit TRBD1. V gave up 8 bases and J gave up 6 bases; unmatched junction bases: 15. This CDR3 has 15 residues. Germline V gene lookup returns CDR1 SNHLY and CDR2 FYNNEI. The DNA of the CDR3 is TGTGCCAGCTGTTGGACCGGGACAGCCGATAATGGCTACACCTTC. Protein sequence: CASCWTGTADNGYTF.

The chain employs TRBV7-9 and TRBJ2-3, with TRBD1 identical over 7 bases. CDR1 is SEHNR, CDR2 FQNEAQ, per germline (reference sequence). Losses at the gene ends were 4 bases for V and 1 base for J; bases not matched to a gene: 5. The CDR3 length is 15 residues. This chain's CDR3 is CASSSRGWGTDTQYF. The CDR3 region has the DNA TGTGCCAGCAGCTCCAGGGGGTGGGGCACAGATACGCAGTATTTT.

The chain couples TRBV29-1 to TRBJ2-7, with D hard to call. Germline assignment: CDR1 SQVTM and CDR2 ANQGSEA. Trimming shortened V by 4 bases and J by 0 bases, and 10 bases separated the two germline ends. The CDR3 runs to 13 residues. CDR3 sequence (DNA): TGCAGCGTTGCGAGGTTCGCCTCCTACGAGCAGTACTTC. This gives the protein CSVARFASYEQYF.

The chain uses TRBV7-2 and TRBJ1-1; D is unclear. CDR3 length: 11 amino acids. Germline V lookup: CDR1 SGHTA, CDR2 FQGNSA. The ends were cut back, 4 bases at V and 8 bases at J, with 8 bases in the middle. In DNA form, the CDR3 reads TGTGCCAGCAGCTCGTCCATAGAAGCTTTCTTT. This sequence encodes CASSSSIEAFF. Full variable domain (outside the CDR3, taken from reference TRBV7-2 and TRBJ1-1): GAGVSQSPSNKVTEKGKDVELRCDPISGHTALYWYRQSLGQGLEFLIYFQGNSAPDKSGLPSDRFSAERTGGSVSTLTIQRTQQEDSAVYLCASSSSIEAFFGQGTRLTVV.

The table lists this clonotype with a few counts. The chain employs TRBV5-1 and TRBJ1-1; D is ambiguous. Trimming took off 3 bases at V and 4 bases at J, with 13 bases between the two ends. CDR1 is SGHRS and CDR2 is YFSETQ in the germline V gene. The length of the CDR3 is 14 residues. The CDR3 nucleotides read TGCGCCAGCAGCTCAGAGGGCTCGGTCACTGAAGCTTTCTTT. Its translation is CASSSEGSVTEAFF.